This T cell receptor (beta chain) came from a study of blood T cell repertoires in COVID-19. The germline V gene has CDR1 MNHEY and CDR2 SMNVEV (reference sequence). Trimming shortened V by 8 bases and J by 7 bases, and 11 bases separated the two germline ends. This CDR3 region has 12 residues. Data came from immunoSEQ multiplex PCR; TCRdb stores just in-frame clones and leaves some out. The sample contains about 180,000 clones, around 88% of which appear only once. Sequencing input: peripheral blood. The chain links TRBV27 to TRBJ2-2; perhaps TRBD2 as D (5 bases). This TCR was recovered from a woman in her 30s with acute or convalescent COVID-19. This chain's CDR3 is CASLGLHGELFF. The CDR3 DNA follows: TGTGCCAGCCTCGGACTTCACGGGGAGCTGTTTTTT.